This TCR beta chain was captured by sequencing in a study of T cells in Graves' hyperthyroidism and ophthalmopathy. Regions amplified from RNA transcripts were the TCR beta CDR3 regions. The HTBI set primed first-round TCR CDR3 RT-PCR. TCRdb re-called the multiplex PCR reads through MiXCR, storing one row per CDR3 protein. The data show over 700,000 distinct CDR3 sequences, approximately 40% seen once. Concerning this clonotype itself: As yet, its antigen is unknown.

Clinical symptoms, serum thyroxine, TRAb, thyroid ultrasound and orbital computed tomography informed diagnoses. Study-wide points: Ophthalmopathy and stable hyperthyroidism were told apart by a 13 V-J model.

V was shortened by 5 bases and J by 7 bases, with 14 bases between the two germline ends. CDR3 size: 13 residues. In germline, CDR1 is SGHTA, CDR2 FQGTGA. This sequence was found in a man aged 18 to 35 with Graves' hyperthyroidism. The sample taken for sequencing was blood. V usage is TRBV7-3 and J usage is TRBJ1-1; D call uncertain. CDR3 loop: CASSLTREGEAFF. CDR3 DNA: TGTGCCAGCAGCCTGACTCGGGAGGGTGAAGCTTTCTTT.